This T cell receptor (beta chain) was found in a study of blood T cell repertoires in COVID-19. Looking at the study overall: COVID-19 samples collected from the United States, Italy and Spain covered acute and convalescent phases. The analysed material was cDNA or gDNA that came from T cells, B-cell-depleted T cells, or PBMCs.

Authors' data handling: Amplified reference gene primers provided the basis for estimating nucleated cell counts. The assay was immunoSEQ multiplex PCR, and TCRdb's table has in-frame clones only and misses some. That table supplies the V and J calls and clone size; D and trimming were determined from the DNA. The sample includes some 200,000 clones, approximately 90% seen only once; the top ten take about 2.4%. The CDR3 length is 14 residues. V dropped 6 bases and J dropped 5 bases, with 17 bases sitting between them. Germline V gives CDR1 MNHEY, CDR2 SVGEGT. Categorization into cohorts depended on clinical history that participants reported.

Specimen: PBMCs or T cells enriched from blood (not recorded which). V gene TRBV6-2 or TRBV6-3 combines with J gene TRBJ2-7, with TRBD2 as a possible D gene (6 bases). The origin of this receptor is a woman aged 25 to 39 who had recovered from COVID-19. CDR3 residues: CASSPGNSGHEQYF. Written as DNA, the CDR3 is TGTGCCAGCAGCCCTGGGAATAGCGGCCACGAGCAGTACTTC.